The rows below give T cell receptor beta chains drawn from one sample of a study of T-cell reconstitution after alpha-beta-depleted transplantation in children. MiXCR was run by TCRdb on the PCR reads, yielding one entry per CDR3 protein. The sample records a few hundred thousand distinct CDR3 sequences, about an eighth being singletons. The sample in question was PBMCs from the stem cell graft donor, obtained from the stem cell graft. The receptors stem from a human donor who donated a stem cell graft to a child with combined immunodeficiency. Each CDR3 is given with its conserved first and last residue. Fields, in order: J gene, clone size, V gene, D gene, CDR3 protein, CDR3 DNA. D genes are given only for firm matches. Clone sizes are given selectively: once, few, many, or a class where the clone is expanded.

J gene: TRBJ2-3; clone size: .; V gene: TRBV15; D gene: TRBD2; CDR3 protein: CATSRRLGGRIDTQYF; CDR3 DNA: TGTGCCACCAGCCGCCGGCTTGGCGGGAGGATAGATACGCAGTATTTT
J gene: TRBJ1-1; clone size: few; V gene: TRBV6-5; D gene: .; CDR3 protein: CASSYSVASSRNTEAFF; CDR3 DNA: TGTGCCAGCAGTTACTCGGTAGCCAGTTCACGGAACACTGAAGCTTTCTTT
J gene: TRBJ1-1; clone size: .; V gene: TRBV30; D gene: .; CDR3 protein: CAWSVGWTEAFF; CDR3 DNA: TGTGCCTGGAGTGTGGGATGGACTGAAGCTTTCTTT
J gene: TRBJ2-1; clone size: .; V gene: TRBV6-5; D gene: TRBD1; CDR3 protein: CASSWTGIDNEQFF; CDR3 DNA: TGTGCCAGCAGTTGGACAGGGATCGACAATGAGCAGTTCTTC
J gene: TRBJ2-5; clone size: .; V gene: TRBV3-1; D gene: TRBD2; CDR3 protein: CASSLPLGLAEETQYF; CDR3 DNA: TGTGCCAGCAGCCTACCTTTGGGACTAGCGGAAGAGACCCAGTACTTC
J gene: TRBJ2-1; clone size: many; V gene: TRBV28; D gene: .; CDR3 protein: CASFDHFSYNEQFF; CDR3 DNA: TGTGCCAGCTTTGACCATTTCTCCTACAATGAGCAGTTCTTC
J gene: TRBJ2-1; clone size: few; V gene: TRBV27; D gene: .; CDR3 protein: CASSLTPGGLYNEQFF; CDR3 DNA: TGTGCCAGCAGTTTAACCCCTGGGGGACTCTACAATGAGCAGTTCTTC
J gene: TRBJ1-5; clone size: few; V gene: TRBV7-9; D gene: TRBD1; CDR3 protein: CASSLDRGGDQPQHF; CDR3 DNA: TGTGCCAGCAGCCTGGACAGGGGAGGCGATCAGCCCCAGCATTTT
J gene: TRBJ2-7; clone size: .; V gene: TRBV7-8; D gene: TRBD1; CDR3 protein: CASSLGLGQGVYEQYF; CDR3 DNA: TGTGCCAGCAGCTTAGGGCTAGGACAGGGGGTCTACGAGCAGTACTTC
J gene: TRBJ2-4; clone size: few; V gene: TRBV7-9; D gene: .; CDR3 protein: CASSPVGSGNIQYF; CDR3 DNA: TGTGCCAGCAGCCCGGTCGGTTCTGGGAACATTCAGTACTTC
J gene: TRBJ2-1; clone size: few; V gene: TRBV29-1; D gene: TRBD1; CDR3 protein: CSAERGTDEQFF; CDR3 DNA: TGCAGCGCTGAGAGGGGGACAGATGAGCAGTTCTTC
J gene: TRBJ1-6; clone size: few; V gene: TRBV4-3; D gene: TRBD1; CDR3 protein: CASSQDHGTGGSPLHF; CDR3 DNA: TGCGCCAGCAGCCAAGATCACGGGACAGGGGGTTCACCCCTCCACTTT
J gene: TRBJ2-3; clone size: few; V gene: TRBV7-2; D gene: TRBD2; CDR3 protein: CASSFSSGGGTDTQYF; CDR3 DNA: TGTGCCAGCAGCTTCTCTAGCGGGGGAGGCACAGATACGCAGTATTTT
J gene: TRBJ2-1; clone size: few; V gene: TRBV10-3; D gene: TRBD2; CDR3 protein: CAIRSGLAHEQFF; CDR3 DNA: TGTGCCATCAGGAGTGGACTAGCTCATGAGCAGTTCTTC
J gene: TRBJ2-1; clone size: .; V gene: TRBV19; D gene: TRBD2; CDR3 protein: CASSMGGGSDEQFF; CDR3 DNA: TGTGCCAGTAGTATGGGGGGGGGGAGTGATGAGCAGTTCTTC
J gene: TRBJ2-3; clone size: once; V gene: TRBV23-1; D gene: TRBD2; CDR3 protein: CASSPHRGTRDSTDTQYF; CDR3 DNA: TGCGCCAGCAGTCCCCACCGGGGGACTAGAGATAGCACAGATACGCAGTATTTT
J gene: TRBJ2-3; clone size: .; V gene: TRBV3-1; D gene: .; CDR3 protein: CASSPVGTDTQYF; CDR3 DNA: TGTGCCAGCAGCCCGGTCGGCACAGATACGCAGTATTTT
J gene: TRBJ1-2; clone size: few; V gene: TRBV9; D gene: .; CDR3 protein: CASSDSNGYTF; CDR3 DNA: TGTGCCAGCAGCGACAGCAATGGCTACACCTTC
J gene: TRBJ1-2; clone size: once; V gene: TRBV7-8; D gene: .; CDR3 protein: CARGPDGDGYTF; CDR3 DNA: TGTGCCAGGGGCCCGGACGGAGATGGCTACACCTTC